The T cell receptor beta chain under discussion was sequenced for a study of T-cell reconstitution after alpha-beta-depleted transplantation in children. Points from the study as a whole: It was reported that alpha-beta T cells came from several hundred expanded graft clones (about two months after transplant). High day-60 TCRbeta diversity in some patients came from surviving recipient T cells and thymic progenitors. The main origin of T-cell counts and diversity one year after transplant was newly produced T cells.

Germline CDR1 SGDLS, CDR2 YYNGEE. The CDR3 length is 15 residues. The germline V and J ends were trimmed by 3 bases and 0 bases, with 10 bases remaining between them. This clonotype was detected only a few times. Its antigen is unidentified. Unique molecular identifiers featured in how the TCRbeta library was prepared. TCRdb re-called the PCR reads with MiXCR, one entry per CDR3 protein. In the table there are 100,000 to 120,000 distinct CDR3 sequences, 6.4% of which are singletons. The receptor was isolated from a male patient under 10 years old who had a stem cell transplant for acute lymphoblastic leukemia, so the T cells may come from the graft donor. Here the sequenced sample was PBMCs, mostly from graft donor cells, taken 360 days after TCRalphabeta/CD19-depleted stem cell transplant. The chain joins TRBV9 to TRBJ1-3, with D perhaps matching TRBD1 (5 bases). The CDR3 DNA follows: TGTGCCAGCAGCGCGGGACGGATCTCTGGAAACACCATATATTTT. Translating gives CASSAGRISGNTIYF.